This T cell receptor (beta chain) derives from a study of cytomegalovirus exposure and HLA in healthy donors. About the research overall: In a later analysis, it was reported that the 110 or so validation repertoires had been produced on the same platform as the 500 to 750 repertoires belonging to the first cohort.

Details on this clone: Antigen: not known.

General study findings and limits: Specific recognition of CMV antigens was confirmed in vitro for a few chains (all CMV-associated). Reports described diagnosis of cytomegalovirus status by the classifier as highly specific and sensitive.

Trimming removed 5 bases from V and 4 bases from J; junction bases left unmatched: 0. CDR3 length: 13 amino acids. Germline V CDR1 and CDR2: SGHVS, FQNEAQ. The repertoire was sequenced with immunoSEQ multiplex PCR; TCRdb's copy has only in-frame clones and lacks some. The sample yields a few hundred thousand clones, roughly 88% seen once. This receptor was obtained from a woman aged 25 to 45 in good health and CMV-seronegative. Sequencing used PBMCs. The rearrangement joins TRBV7-8 to TRBJ1-5, with TRBD1 identical over 9 bases. This CDR3 is CASSGQGNQPQHF. The DNA of the CDR3 is TGTGCCAGCAGCGGACAGGGGAATCAGCCCCAGCATTTT.